A single sample is the source of the 17 T cell receptor beta chains below, sequenced in a study of cytomegalovirus exposure and HLA in healthy donors. The PCR ran on 60 Vbeta and 13 Jbeta primers. Libraries were prepared by immunoSEQ multiplex PCR; TCRdb keeps only in-frame clonotypes and omits some of them. The repertoire consists of approximately 190,000 clones, with over 70% occurring once and the leading ten covering less than 4.5%. The sequencing input was PBMCs. The receptor source for this set is a man aged 50-60 years in good health and CMV-seronegative.

The rearrangement links TRBV11-2 to TRBJ1-1; the D gene is possibly TRBD1 (6 bases). CDR3 size: 15 residues. V lost 6 bases and J lost 3, with 17 bases in between. Germline CDR1 is SGHAT and CDR2 is FQNNGV. CDR3 sequence reads: CASSLGGRDDTEAFF. The CDR3 coding sequence is TGTGCCAGCAGTTTGGGGGGGCGCGATGACACTGAAGCTTTCTTT. Drawing the rest from reference TRBV11-2 and TRBJ1-1, the complete variable domain is EAGVAQSPRYKIIEKRQSVAFWCNPISGHATLYWYQQILGQGPKLLIQFQNNGVVDDSQLPKDRFSAERLKGVDSTLKIQPAKLEDSAVYLCASSLGGRDDTEAFFGQGTRLTVV.

This chain links TRBV2 with TRBJ2-2, with D maybe TRBD1 (6 bases). This CDR3 is 14 amino acids long. V was shortened by 6 bases and J by 5 bases, with 13 bases between the two germline ends. Germline-derived CDR1 and CDR2 are SNHLY and FYNNEI. CDR3 nucleotide sequence: TGTGCCAGCAGGAGACTTAGGGGGACCGGGGAGCTGTTTTTT. Translation gives CASRRLRGTGELFF.

The V gene is TRBV10-3, the J gene TRBJ1-1; D may be TRBD1 (5 bases). V lost 3 bases and J lost 1, with 9 bases in between. CDR1 and CDR2 from the germline V gene are ENHRY and SYGVKD. The CDR3 loop spans 14 amino acids. The CDR3 nucleotides read TGTGCCATCAGTGACTTCGGGGGGAACACTGAAGCTTTCTTT. It yields the protein CAISDFGGNTEAFF.

In this sample, this clone turned up a few times. The chain joins TRBV27 to TRBJ2-7; D is possibly TRBD2 (5 bases). V lost 10 bases, J lost 3 bases, and 16 bases lay in between. The CDR3 is 13 residues long. The V gene's germline CDR1 is MNHEY and CDR2 SMNVEV (reference sequence). The CDR3 DNA is TGTGCCACCCTTTCGCTAGCTAACTACGAGCAGTACTTC. Its protein product is CATLSLANYEQYF.

V is TRBV5-1 and J is TRBJ2-3; maybe TRBD1 (6 bases). V shed 4 bases and J shed 6 bases, with 21 bases lying between them. CDR1 and CDR2 (germline): SGHRS, YFSETQ. CDR3 length: 16 residues. The chain's CDR3 is CASSQTLGGTGDTQYF. The CDR3 nucleotides read TGCGCCAGCAGCCAGACGTTAGGGGGTACAGGCGATACGCAGTATTTT.

J is TRBJ1-6 and V is TRBV2; TRBD1 is a possible D gene (5 bases). This CDR3 spans 16 amino acids. Germline-derived CDR1 and CDR2 are SNHLY and FYNNEI. V lost 7 bases, J lost 0 bases, and 13 bases lay in between. This chain's CDR3 is CASTEGRSSYNSPLHF. The CDR3 bases are TGTGCCAGCACTGAGGGGAGGAGCTCCTATAATTCACCCCTCCACTTT.

The rearrangement links TRBV4-2 to TRBJ2-2, with a possible D match to TRBD2 (6 bases). V lost 0 bases, J lost 4 bases, and 12 bases lay in between. Germline V gene sequence: CDR1 LGHNA, CDR2 YNFKEQ. CDR3 length: 16 amino acids. The CDR3 reads CASSQDLGGPTGELFF. The CDR3 DNA sequence: TGTGCCAGCAGCCAAGATCTGGGAGGACCCACCGGGGAGCTGTTTTTT.

This chain joins TRBV4-1 and TRBJ2-5; 9 bases match TRBD1. This CDR3 comprises 17 residues. Germline V gene data show CDR1 as MGHRA and CDR2 as YSYEKL. Trimming took 0 bases from V and 3 from J; bases not matched to a gene: 8. CDR3 protein: CASSQETGTGLKETQYF. The CDR3 DNA reads TGCGCCAGCAGCCAAGAGACCGGGACAGGGCTCAAAGAGACCCAGTACTTC.

The rearrangement joins TRBV4-1 to TRBJ1-2; D uncertain. Germline CDR1 and CDR2: MGHRA and YSYEKL. This CDR3 region has 15 residues. The ends were cut back, 0 bases at V and 8 bases at J, with 16 bases in the middle. This CDR3 is CASSQDHSIYGGYTF. The CDR3 coding sequence is TGCGCCAGCAGCCAAGATCATAGTATCTACGGGGGCTACACCTTC.

In the case of this clone: This CDR3 is also generated by other DNA sequences in the sample. The V and J genes are TRBV7-9 and TRBJ1-1; 7 bases align to TRBD1. The CDR3 has 15 amino acids. CDR1 and CDR2 (germline): SEHNR, FQNEAQ (reference sequence). V lost 2 bases to trimming and J lost 1 base; unmatched junction nucleotides: 4. The CDR3 bases are TGTGCCAGCAGCTTAACCAACAGGGGGAACACTGAAGCTTTCTTT. Translation gives CASSLTNRGNTEAFF.

The chain carries TRBV7-2 and TRBJ1-5, with D tentatively TRBD1 (6 bases). This CDR3 spans 14 amino acids. CDR1 and CDR2 (germline): SGHTA, FQGNSA. V dropped 5 bases and J dropped 5 bases, with 13 bases sitting between them. CDR3 nucleotides: TGTGCCAGCAGCCTCCGACAGGCCGATCAGCCCCAGCATTTT. Its protein is CASSLRQADQPQHF. The variable domain in full, completed from reference TRBV7-2 and TRBJ1-5, reads GAGVSQSPSNKVTEKGKDVELRCDPISGHTALYWYRQSLGQGLEFLIYFQGNSAPDKSGLPSDRFSAERTGGSVSTLTIQRTQQEDSAVYLCASSLRQADQPQHFGDGTRLSIL.

This clone came up a few times. This chain joins TRBV27 and TRBJ1-2; D is perhaps TRBD1 (5 bases). Trimming removed 3 bases at V and 8 bases at J, with 13 bases between. CDR1 and CDR2 from the germline V gene are MNHEY and SMNVEV (reference sequence). The CDR3 has 13 amino acids. The CDR3 bases are TGTGCCAGCAGTTTTTCAGGGCGGGAAGGCTACACCTTC. It specifies CASSFSGREGYTF.

The genes are TRBV5-1 and TRBJ2-1, with D tentatively TRBD2 (5 bases). The CDR3 is 16 residues long. Trimming shortened V by 0 bases and J by 0 bases, and 10 bases separated the two germline ends. Germline-derived CDR1 and CDR2 are SGHRS and YFSETQ. CDR3 DNA sequence: TGCGCCAGCAGCTTGGGGCTAGCCGGCTCCTACAATGAGCAGTTCTTC. Translated, it gives CASSLGLAGSYNEQFF.

The chain has TRBV7-3 and TRBJ2-1; 15 positions match TRBD2. The germline CDR1 and CDR2 sequences are SGHTA and FQGTGA. The ends lost 6 bases at V and 6 bases at J; junction bases unmatched: 9. The CDR3 runs to 17 residues. The CDR3 here is CASSPQGLAGGFNEQFF. The CDR3 DNA follows: TGTGCCAGCAGTCCACAGGGACTAGCGGGGGGTTTCAATGAGCAGTTCTTC.

The rearrangement links TRBV4-3 to TRBJ2-3, with 8 positions matching TRBD2. V was pared by 5 bases and J by 7 bases, with 20 bases of the junction left unmatched. The CDR3 has 18 amino acids. Germline V gives CDR1 LGHNA, CDR2 YSLEER. The CDR3: CASSASFGSGGVPNTQYF. The DNA for the CDR3 is TGCGCCAGCAGCGCATCCTTTGGGAGCGGGGGCGTCCCTAATACGCAGTATTTT.

The V and J genes are TRBV5-6 and TRBJ2-1, with a possible D match to TRBD1 (5 bases). CDR1 is SGHDT and CDR2 is YYEEEE in the germline V gene. CDR3 length: 15 amino acids. The V end was cut by 4 bases, the J end by 2 bases, with 13 bases between. Here the CDR3 DNA reads TGTGCCAGCAGCAGAAGAAGGGGCCCCTACAATGAGCAGTTCTTC. Its protein product is CASSRRRGPYNEQFF.

This chain connects TRBV2 to TRBJ1-2; 7 bases line up with TRBD1. V was clipped by 11 bases and J by 6 bases; unmatched bases: 15. Germline loops: CDR1 SNHLY, CDR2 FYNNEI. CDR3 length: 14 residues. The CDR3 bases are TGTGCCTCAGAGGGGGCCCCGTGGGAGCATGGCTACACCTTC. Amino acid sequence: CASEGAPWEHGYTF.